Listed here are 8 T cell receptor delta chains from one sample, sequenced in a study of Vδ1+ human thymocytes (dated by TCRdb to the late 2010s). Sequencing was carried out with an Illumina MiSeq. RNA was isolated using the RNeasy mini kit, and reverse transcription was performed with Superscript III. Multiplex PCR was used to generate CDR3 amplicons, with pooled V-gene forward primers and a constant-region reverse primer carrying Illumina adaptor overhangs. Public reads were reanalyzed in TCRdb with CATT, and rows carrying the same DNA were merged afterwards. This sample has 45,000 to 60,000 delta-chain clones in its table, and approximately 15% of those were observed once. 0.3% to 0.45% of the sample is held by the ten biggest clonotypes. What the authors observed across the whole study: The thymic TRG and TRD repertoires appeared highly polyclonal, with Gaussian CDR3 length distributions, in contrast to the oligoclonal repertoires of peripheral blood.

No antigen has been assigned to these receptors. The sample taken for sequencing was Vdelta1+ gamma-delta thymocytes from the thymus. The cell subset or site label corresponds to: FACS-sorted CD3+ TCRalphabeta- TCRVdelta1+ TCRVdelta2- thymocytes. These receptors were collected from a girl under three years old who had congenital heart surgery.

This chain joins TRDV1 and TRDJ1; 9 nucleotides match TRDD3. J gave up 0 bases and V 2 bases, and 16 bases lay outside the gene matches. Germline values: CDR1 TSWWSYY, CDR2 QGS. CDR3 length equals 20 residues. The CDR3 nucleotides read TGTGCTCTTGGGGAATTTCCTACGCTTCACTGGGGGACTTACACCGATAAACTCATCTTT. It encodes CALGEFPTLHWGTYTDKLIF.

This clone was counted a few times. The same CDR3 arises from other DNA sequences in this sample as well. The rearrangement uses TRDV2 and TRDJ1; D ambiguous. The germline gives CDR1 GEAIGNYY, CDR2 EKD. Trimming stripped 3 bases from V and 11 bases from J, with 15 bases between. The CDR3 has 12 residues. The CDR3 spells CACDPILRGLIF. CDR3 DNA: TGTGCCTGTGACCCGATTCTTCGAGGGCTCATCTTT.

Comment on this clone: This CDR3 is also generated by other DNA sequences in the sample. V and J are TRDV1 and TRDJ1; TRDD2 matches at 7 bases. The CDR3 runs 17 residues. Germline V gene sequence: CDR1 TSWWSYY, CDR2 QGS. V gave up 6 bases and J gave up 0 bases; unmatched junction bases: 13. The CDR3 loop reads CALGAAFLTKYTDKLIF. In nucleotides, the CDR3 is TGTGCTCTTGGCGCGGCCTTCCTGACGAAATACACCGATAAACTCATCTTT.

This clone was found once. Sequence at one end of the junction differs from germline and may be a read error. The chain joins TRAV29/DV5 to TRDJ1, with 8 nucleotides matching TRDD3. Germline CDR1 reads NSMFDY; CDR2 reads ISSIKDK. CDR3 size: 17 residues. The DNA for the CDR3 is TGTGCAGACCCTGCCTGGGGGAGAACTCCCTACACTGATAAACTCATCTTT. Translating it yields CADPAWGRTPYTDKLIF.

The chain has TRDV1 and TRDJ1, with a tentative D call TRDD3 (6 bases). Germline V gene data show CDR1 as TSWWSYY and CDR2 as QGS. The CDR3 has 17 residues. Trimming took off 4 bases at V and 11 bases at J, with 29 bases between the two ends. CDR3 sequence: CALGGREWGPSAARLIF. In DNA, the CDR3 is TGTGCTCTTGGGGGTCGTGAGTGGGGGCCTTCGGCGGCACGGCTCATCTTT.

The chain carries TRDV1 and TRDJ1, with TRDD3 identical over 12 bases. This CDR3 contains 20 residues. The V gene's germline CDR1 is TSWWSYY and CDR2 QGS. Germline trimming cut 5 bases from V and 10 bases from J; bases unmatched to any gene: 26. The DNA of the CDR3 is TGTGCTCTTGGGAACCCCCCCTTCCTACGGCCTGGGGGATACGCCCCAGGACTCATCTTT. It is translated as CALGNPPFLRPGGYAPGLIF.

This clone has more than one count but fewer than ten. The rearrangement links TRDV1 to TRDJ1, with 10 bases that match TRDD3. The germline V gene has CDR1 TSWWSYY and CDR2 QGS. The ends lost 1 base at V and 0 bases at J; junction bases unmatched: 17. This CDR3 region has 21 residues. CDR3 sequence: CALGEPSGKHWGMMYTDKLIF. CDR3 sequence (DNA): TGTGCTCTTGGGGAACCATCCGGGAAGCACTGGGGGATGATGTACACCGATAAACTCATCTTT.

The chain links TRDV1 to TRDJ1, with 8 bases that match TRDD2. CDR1 TSWWSYY and CDR2 QGS come from the germline V gene. The CDR3 length is 22 residues. V lost 0 bases, J lost 5 bases, and 26 bases stayed unmatched. The CDR3 loop is CALGELRFLHVSASDTKDKLIF. In nucleotides, the CDR3 is TGTGCTCTTGGGGAACTTCGCTTCCTACACGTATCTGCATCGGATACAAAGGATAAACTCATCTTT.